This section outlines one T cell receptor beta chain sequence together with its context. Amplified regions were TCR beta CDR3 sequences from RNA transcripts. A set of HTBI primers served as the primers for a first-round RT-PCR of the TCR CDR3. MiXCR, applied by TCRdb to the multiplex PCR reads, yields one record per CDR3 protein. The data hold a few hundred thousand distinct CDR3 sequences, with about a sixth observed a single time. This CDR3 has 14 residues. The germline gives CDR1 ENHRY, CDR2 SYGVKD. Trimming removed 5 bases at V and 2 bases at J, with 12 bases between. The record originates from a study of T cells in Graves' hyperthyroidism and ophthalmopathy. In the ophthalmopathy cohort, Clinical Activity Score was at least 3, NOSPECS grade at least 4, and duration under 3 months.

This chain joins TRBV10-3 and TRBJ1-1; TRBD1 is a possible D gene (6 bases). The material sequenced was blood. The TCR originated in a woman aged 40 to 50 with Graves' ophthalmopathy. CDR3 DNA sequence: TGTGCCATCAGTCGGAACAGGGCTAACACTGAAGCTTTCTTT. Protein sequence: CAISRNRANTEAFF.